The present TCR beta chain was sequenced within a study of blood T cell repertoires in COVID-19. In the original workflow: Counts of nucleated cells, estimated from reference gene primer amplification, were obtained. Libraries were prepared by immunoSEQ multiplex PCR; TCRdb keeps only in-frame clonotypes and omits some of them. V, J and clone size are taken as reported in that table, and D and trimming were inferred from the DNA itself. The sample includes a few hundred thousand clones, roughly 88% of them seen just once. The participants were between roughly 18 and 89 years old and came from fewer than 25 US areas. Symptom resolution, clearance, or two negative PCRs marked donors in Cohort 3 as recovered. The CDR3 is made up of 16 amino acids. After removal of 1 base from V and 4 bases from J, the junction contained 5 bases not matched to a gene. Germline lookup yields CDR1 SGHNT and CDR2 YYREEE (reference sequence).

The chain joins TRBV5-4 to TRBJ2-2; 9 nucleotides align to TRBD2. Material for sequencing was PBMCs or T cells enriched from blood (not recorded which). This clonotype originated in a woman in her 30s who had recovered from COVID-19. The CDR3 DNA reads TGTGCCAGCAGCTTGTTGTTAGCGGGAGTCACCGGGGAGCTGTTTTTT. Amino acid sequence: CASSLLLAGVTGELFF.